Presented here are 8 T cell receptor beta chains from one specimen sequenced in a study of T-cell reconstitution after alpha-beta-depleted transplantation in children (dated by TCRdb to the mid-2010s). Receptor libraries were prepared by PCR. Sequencing took place on an Illumina HiSeq 2500. TCR libraries were prepared with molecular barcoding, using unique molecular identifiers to normalize TCRbeta repertoire quantification. TCRdb applied fastp at Q25 and MiXCR to the public reads, then kept only in-frame beta chains. A single entry per CDR3 protein holds the most common genes and DNA from its merged rows. The sample contains about 200,000 distinct CDR3 sequences, 6.3% of them found a single time. The ten most abundant clones make up 4.5% to 5.5% of the sample. What this sample's treatment or condition label stands for: allogeneic hematopoietic cell transplantation with graft depleted of TCRalphabeta T cells and CD19 B cells.

The sequenced sample was PBMCs, obtained before TCRalphabeta/CD19-depleted stem cell transplant. Every receptor here comes from a girl less than two years old with combined immunodeficiency, due to receive a stem cell transplant.

Ten or more counts support this clonotype. This chain joins TRBV9 and TRBJ2-7; D remains unclear. The CDR3 runs to 15 residues. The germline V gene has CDR1 SGDLS and CDR2 YYNGEE. V lost 3 bases and J 4 bases, leaving 17 bases between the germline ends. CDR3 in DNA: TGTGCCAGCAGCGAAAGCTGGGCCTACACGTACGAGCAGTACTTC. Translating gives CASSESWAYTYEQYF. Combining the CDR3 with reference TRBV9 and TRBJ2-7 gives the whole variable domain DSGVTQTPKHLITATGQRVTLRCSPRSGDLSVYWYQQSLDQGLQFLIQYYNGEERAKGNILERFSAQQFPDLHSELNLSSLELGDSALYFCASSESWAYTYEQYFGPGTRLTVT.

This clonotype has a count of ten or more. This chain connects TRBV5-1 to TRBJ2-7; tentatively, D is TRBD1 or TRBD2 (5 bases each). This CDR3 is 14 amino acids long. V dropped 1 base and J dropped 4 bases, with 12 bases sitting between them. The germline V gene encodes CDR1 SGHRS and CDR2 YFSETQ. CDR3 nucleotide sequence: TGCGCCAGCAGCTTGTTAGGGGACGGTTACGAGCAGTACTTC. Its protein product is CASSLLGDGYEQYF.

About this clonotype itself: This CDR3 fails to terminate in the conserved phenylalanine or tryptophan, so it likely reflects a read error. The limits of the CDR3 on the DNA are not certain, so only TCRdb's listed CDR3 is given. This rearrangement joins TRBV6-5 to TRBJ2-5; TRBD2 is taken as the D call from the table, unchecked against the DNA. From germline, CDR1 is MNHEY and CDR2 SVGAGI. 8 amino acids form the CDR3, both terminal residues included. The CDR3 spells CASSSDPP.

This clonotype was found a few times. V usage is TRBV20-1 and J usage is TRBJ2-5; tentatively, D is TRBD1 or TRBD2 (6 bases each). Germline-derived CDR1 and CDR2 are DFQATT and SNEGSKA (reference sequence). The CDR3 totals 17 residues. V lost 5 bases to trimming and J lost 2 bases, with 24 bases between them. The CDR3 nucleotides read TGCAGTGCTTCGGGGGCAAGGGCAGGGATGAGGCAAGAGACCCAGTACTTC. Its protein product is CSASGARAGMRQETQYF.

This clonotype was picked up many times. The gene calls are TRBV4-2 and TRBJ2-3; D not certain. Germline assignment: CDR1 LGHNA and CDR2 YNFKEQ. Trimming left V 4 bases short and J 4 bases short, with 21 bases between. CDR3 size: 17 residues. The CDR3 DNA follows: TGTGCCAGCAGCCGAAGGGCCGGTAGAGTTCTCCCAGATACGCAGTATTTT. Translated: CASSRRAGRVLPDTQYF.

This clonotype was seen repeatedly, ten times or more. V is TRBV20-1 and J is TRBJ2-2; D is unclear. Germline V gene lookup returns CDR1 DFQATT and CDR2 SNEGSKA (reference sequence). V lost 0 bases and J lost 6, with 8 bases in between. The CDR3 totals 13 residues. CDR3 nucleotide sequence: TGCAGTGCTAGAGATTGGGTAGCCGGGGAGCTGTTTTTT. Translating gives CSARDWVAGELFF.

This clonotype was found many times. V and J are TRBV27 and TRBJ2-1; 10 nucleotides agree with TRBD2. Per germline, CDR1 MNHEY and CDR2 SMNVEV (reference sequence). The CDR3 loop spans 15 amino acids. Trimming took 8 bases from V and 10 from J; bases not matched to a gene: 14. For the CDR3, the DNA is TGTGCCAGCCAATTTACCGGGACTAGCGTGGGGGAGCAGTTCTTC. Its translation is CASQFTGTSVGEQFF.

The CDR3 bases are TGTGCCAGCAGTGAGCCCCAAAACCCGACAGTGAACACTGAAGCTTTCTTT. It translates to CASSEPQNPTVNTEAFF. V is TRBV2 and J is TRBJ1-1, with D tentatively TRBD1 (5 bases). CDR1 and CDR2 (germline): SNHLY, FYNNEI. V lost 3 bases to trimming and J lost 0 bases, with 17 bases between them. This CDR3 region has 17 residues.